The 21 T cell receptor beta chains below come from one sample, sequenced in a study of OX40 agonist ivuxolimab in advanced cancers. Profiling relied on immunoSEQ multiplex PCR, and the TCRdb table lists in-frame clones only, not all of them. The sample consists of over 30,000 clones, about four fifths of them appearing once. This specimen consisted of CD4+ or CD8+ T cells sorted from blood, obtained in a trial of the OX40 agonist ivuxolimab. The receptors were sampled from an adult with an advanced solid tumor such as melanoma, head and neck, liver or kidney cancer.

The J gene is TRBJ2-5, the V gene TRBV5-6; 12 nucleotides agree with TRBD2. The junction had 12 bases not matched to a gene; V was cut back by 1 base and J by 5 bases. Germline V CDR1 and CDR2: SGHDT, YYEEEE. The CDR3 is 18 residues long. Here the CDR3 reads CASSLKILAGGERETQYF. CDR3 bases: TGTGCCAGCAGCTTGAAGATACTAGCGGGGGGCGAGCGGGAGACCCAGTACTTC.

J is TRBJ1-6 and V is TRBV13, with D perhaps matching TRBD1 (6 bases). Germline V CDR1 and CDR2: PRHDT, FYEKMQ (reference sequence). Between the trimmed V and J ends, which lost 1 base and 7 bases, there was a span of 11 bases. The CDR3 extends over 15 amino acids. CDR3: CASSLAQGRNSPLHF. CDR3 DNA: TGTGCCAGCAGCTTAGCACAGGGTCGGAATTCACCCCTCCACTTT.

This chain links TRBV20-1 with TRBJ1-2; D is uncertain. Germline CDR1 reads DFQATT; CDR2 reads SNEGSKA (reference sequence). The CDR3 sequence is 11 residues long. The V end was cut by 8 bases, the J end by 3 bases, with 10 bases between. The CDR3 protein is CSPDADYGYTF. The DNA for the CDR3 is TGCAGTCCAGACGCTGACTATGGCTACACCTTC.

The V and J genes are TRBV19 and TRBJ1-1, with TRBD1 as a possible D gene (6 bases). The CDR3 is made up of 14 amino acids. The germline gives CDR1 LNHDA, CDR2 SQIVND (reference sequence). V shed 3 bases and J shed 3 bases, with 11 bases lying between them. The CDR3 sequence: CASSIWGLDTEAFF. As DNA, the CDR3 is TGTGCCAGTAGTATCTGGGGGCTCGACACTGAAGCTTTCTTT.

This chain links TRBV7-3 with TRBJ2-6, with 8 positions matching TRBD2. Trimming took 4 bases from V and 0 from J; bases not matched to a gene: 8. CDR1 is SGHTA, CDR2 FQGTGA, per germline. This CDR3 spans 18 amino acids. The CDR3 DNA reads TGTGCCAGCAGCTCCCGAGCGGGGGTCAGCTCTGGGGCCAACGTCCTGACTTTC. Residues: CASSSRAGVSSGANVLTF.

The rearrangement joins TRBV18 to TRBJ2-3, with 7 bases matching TRBD1. Per the germline V gene, CDR1 is KGHSH and CDR2 is LQKENI. The V segment lost 2 bases and the J segment 0 bases; nucleotides outside the gene matches: 5. CDR3 size: 16 residues. The CDR3 DNA follows: TGTGCCAGCTCACCATGGACAGGATCAAGCACAGATACGCAGTATTTT. This codes for CASSPWTGSSTDTQYF.

The rearrangement uses TRBV7-8 and TRBJ2-7, with 11 bases aligning to TRBD1. CDR3 size: 16 residues. V was clipped by 1 base and J by 7 bases; unmatched bases: 9. Germline CDR1 and CDR2: SGHVS and FQNEAQ. CDR3 sequence: CASSLGSGQGAREQYF. The CDR3 DNA follows: TGTGCCAGCAGCTTAGGATCCGGACAGGGGGCTCGTGAGCAGTACTTC. The full variable domain, in which reference TRBV7-8 and TRBJ2-7 provide the parts outside the CDR3, is GAGVSQSPRYKVAKRGQDVALRCDPISGHVSLFWYQQALGQGPEFLTYFQNEAQLDKSGLPSDRFFAERPEGSVSTLKIQRTQQEDSAVYLCASSLGSGQGAREQYFGPGTRLTVT.

This clone was seen only once. The chain carries TRBV6-1 and TRBJ2-7; the match to TRBD1 covers 8 bases. V lost 0 bases and J lost 4; bases outside the gene matches: 5. This CDR3 spans 15 amino acids. Germline CDR1 and CDR2: MNHNS and SASEGT. CDR3 sequence (DNA): TGTGCCAGCAGTGAAGCGTGGACAGGGTTGTACGAGCAGTACTTC. This gives the protein CASSEAWTGLYEQYF.

This clone was counted between two and nine times. The chain couples TRBV19 to TRBJ2-3; 7 positions agree with TRBD1. Germline trimming cut 10 bases from V and 2 bases from J; bases unmatched to any gene: 6. Germline V gene sequence: CDR1 LNHDA, CDR2 SQIVND (reference sequence). This CDR3 is 13 amino acids long. For the CDR3, the DNA is TGTGCCACCCGGGACAGCCCCACAGATACGCAGTATTTT. Protein product: CATRDSPTDTQYF.

The chain joins TRBV6-5 to TRBJ2-5, with unresolved D. The J call is uncertain, as TRBJ2-7 better fits the DNA end. This CDR3 is built from 12 residues. Per germline, CDR1 MNHEY and CDR2 SVGAGI. DNA for the CDR3: TGTGCCAGCAGGGGAACCCCCTACGAGCAGTACTTC. It encodes CASRGTPYEQYF.

CDR3 sequence reads: CASGFGGDTQYF. The CDR3 nucleotides read TGTGCTAGTGGTTTTGGGGGGGATACGCAGTATTTT. The gene calls are TRBV12-5 and TRBJ2-3, with a weak D call TRBD2 (6 bases). V lost 3 bases and J lost 6, with 7 bases in between. CDR1 and CDR2 from the germline V gene are LGHNT and FRNRAP. The CDR3 sequence is 12 residues long.

The CDR3 DNA reads TGTGCCAGCAGTTACGGGAAGAACACTGAAGCTTTCTTT. Protein sequence: CASSYGKNTEAFF. This chain links TRBV6-5 with TRBJ1-1; D unclear. In germline, CDR1 is MNHEY, CDR2 SVGAGI. The CDR3 runs to 13 residues. The V end was cut by 2 bases, the J end by 1 base, with 5 bases between.

This sequence joins TRBV6-1 and TRBJ1-5, with 11 nucleotides matching TRBD1. With 4 bases clipped from V and 6 bases from J, the junction kept 5 bases outside the gene matches. Germline CDR1 is MNHNS and CDR2 is SASEGT. The CDR3 covers 15 residues. CDR3 residues: CASSVAGTGGQPQHF. CDR3 nucleotide sequence: TGTGCCAGCAGTGTAGCTGGGACAGGGGGTCAGCCCCAGCATTTT.

The V call is TRBV18, the J call TRBJ2-3; 9 bases align to TRBD1. The CDR3 extends over 17 amino acids. Germline CDR1 and CDR2: KGHSH and LQKENI. Trimming removed 3 bases from V and 5 bases from J; junction bases left unmatched: 12. As DNA, the CDR3 is TGTGCCAGCTCACCGACAAGTCCCGGGACAGGGAAAGATACGCAGTATTTT. It codes for CASSPTSPGTGKDTQYF.

This chain connects TRBV19 to TRBJ1-5; 10 nucleotides line up with TRBD1. The CDR3 contains 17 residues. CDR1 is LNHDA, CDR2 SQIVND, per germline (reference sequence). V was clipped by 3 bases and J by 3 bases; unmatched bases: 8. The CDR3: CASSIWDRGYHNQPQHF. In DNA, the CDR3 is TGTGCCAGTAGTATCTGGGACAGGGGATATCACAATCAGCCCCAGCATTTT.

The V gene is TRBV9, the J gene TRBJ1-2, with 7 bases lining up with TRBD1. Germline-derived CDR1 and CDR2 are SGDLS and YYNGEE. V lost 4 bases, J lost 0 bases, and 6 bases stayed unmatched. The CDR3 runs 15 residues. The CDR3 coding sequence is TGTGCCAGCAGCCCTGGGACAGCCCCTAACTATGGCTACACCTTC. Protein sequence: CASSPGTAPNYGYTF. Based on the CDR3 plus reference TRBV9 and TRBJ1-2, the full variable domain is DSGVTQTPKHLITATGQRVTLRCSPRSGDLSVYWYQQSLDQGLQFLIQYYNGEERAKGNILERFSAQQFPDLHSELNLSSLELGDSALYFCASSPGTAPNYGYTFGSGTRLTVV.

Here the CDR3 DNA reads TGCAGCGTTGAATTAAGCTCTGGGGCCAACGTCCTGACTTTC. Protein: CSVELSSGANVLTF. The gene calls are TRBV29-1 and TRBJ2-6; no clear D gene. This CDR3 region has 14 residues. CDR1 SQVTM and CDR2 ANQGSEA come from the germline V gene. The V end was cut by 2 bases, the J end by 0 bases, with 5 bases between.

This sequence joins TRBV28 and TRBJ1-1; the D gene is possibly TRBD1 (5 bases). Germline CDR1 is MDHEN and CDR2 is SYDVKM. The CDR3 contains 13 residues. Trimming stripped 10 bases from V and 1 base from J, with 13 bases between. Here the CDR3 reads CAKQDKTNTEAFF. The CDR3, as DNA: TGTGCCAAACAGGACAAAACGAACACTGAAGCTTTCTTT.

The genes are TRBV7-8 and TRBJ1-5; TRBD1 matches 7 bases. CDR1 SGHVS and CDR2 FQNEAQ come from the germline V gene. The CDR3 has 15 amino acids. V was pared by 5 bases and J by 4 bases, with 8 bases of the junction left unmatched. The DNA for the CDR3 is TGTGCCAGCAGCCGGGACAGAGGTAGAAATCAGCCCCAGCATTTT. It translates to CASSRDRGRNQPQHF.

DNA for the CDR3: TGCGCCAGCAGTGAGGTCCCCGGGACAGTCCAAGAGACCCAGTACTTC. It specifies CASSEVPGTVQETQYF. This chain links TRBV10-1 with TRBJ2-5; 7 bases line up with TRBD1. V dropped 2 bases and J dropped 1; count of bases not matched to a gene: 7. The germline gives CDR1 WNHNN, CDR2 SYGVQD (reference sequence). The CDR3 contains 16 residues.

The chain links TRBV6-5 to TRBJ1-6; tentatively, D is TRBD1 (6 bases). The CDR3 extends over 14 amino acids. The germline CDR1 and CDR2 sequences are MNHEY and SVGAGI. V was clipped by 5 bases and J by 8 bases, with 13 bases between them. CDR3 bases: TGTGCCAGCAGTAACGGACAGTTGTATTCACCCCTCCACTTT. Its translation: CASSNGQLYSPLHF.